Shown below are 25 T cell receptor beta chains from a single sample sequenced in a study of cytomegalovirus exposure and HLA in healthy donors. The PCR contained 60 Vbeta and 13 Jbeta primers. Repertoires were generated with immunoSEQ multiplex PCR, while TCRdb's copy carries only in-frame clones and drops some. The profile shows roughly 150,000 clones, approximately 70% of them singletons. Sequenced: PBMCs. The source is a woman aged 60-70 years in good health and CMV-seropositive.

The rearrangement uses TRBV5-1 and TRBJ2-2; possibly TRBD1 for D (6 bases). Trimming left V 2 bases short and J 1 base short, with 15 bases between. Germline CDR1 is SGHRS and CDR2 is YFSETQ. The CDR3 has 17 residues. CDR3 sequence (DNA): TGCGCCAGCAGCTTCACAGGGCCGAGCGGGAACACCGGGGAGCTGTTTTTT. It yields the protein CASSFTGPSGNTGELFF.

This clone was found once. The V call is TRBV29-1, the J call TRBJ2-2; D is ambiguous. Per germline, CDR1 SQVTM and CDR2 ANQGSEA. Trimming shortened V by 3 bases and J by 1 base, and 6 bases separated the two germline ends. This CDR3 contains 13 residues. The DNA of the CDR3 is TGCAGCGTTGATTCAGGGAACACCGGGGAGCTGTTTTTT. It yields the protein CSVDSGNTGELFF.

The genes are TRBV7-3 and TRBJ1-1; 7 bases map to TRBD1. CDR1 and CDR2 (germline): SGHTA, FQGTGA. This CDR3 has 16 residues. V shed 4 bases and J 0 bases; nucleotides not matched to a gene: 8. The CDR3 DNA is TGTGCCAGCAGCTCGAACCCCGGGACAGTGAACACTGAAGCTTTCTTT. This translates into CASSSNPGTVNTEAFF.

The chain couples TRBV7-3 to TRBJ1-2; D is uncertain. CDR3 length equals 13 residues. Germline CDR1 SGHTA, CDR2 FQGTGA. Trimming stripped 0 bases from V and 9 bases from J, with 11 bases between. CDR3 in amino acids: CASSLTQRSSYTF. The CDR3 DNA sequence: TGTGCCAGCAGCTTAACCCAACGAAGCAGCTACACCTTC.

In this sample, this clone turned up a few times. This chain uses TRBV6-5 with TRBJ1-2, with a tentative D call TRBD1 (6 bases). The CDR3 covers 14 residues. Germline CDR1 reads MNHEY; CDR2 reads SVGAGI. With 2 bases removed from V and 6 bases from J, the gap between germline ends came to 13 bases. In DNA form, the CDR3 reads TGTGCCAGCAGTTACGGGGGCTACAGGGATGGCTACACCTTC. Translating gives CASSYGGYRDGYTF.

This clone occurred a few times. The CDR3 loop reads CASSLEWTGVETQYF. In nucleotides, the CDR3 is TGTGCCAGCAGTTTGGAATGGACAGGGGTTGAGACCCAGTACTTC. This chain joins TRBV6-5 and TRBJ2-5, with 9 bases lining up with TRBD1. The J segment lost 5 bases and the V segment lost 4 bases, leaving 8 bases of the junction unmatched. Germline assignment: CDR1 MNHEY and CDR2 SVGAGI. The length of the CDR3 is 15 residues.

V usage is TRBV7-8 and J usage is TRBJ1-2; D gene unclear. Germline CDR1 is SGHVS and CDR2 is FQNEAQ. CDR3 length equals 13 residues. The V end lost 7 bases, the J end lost 4 bases, and 13 bases lay between the germline ends. CDR3 DNA sequence: TGTGCCAGCACCACCTCTGGAGGCTATGGCTACACCTTC. Encoded protein: CASTTSGGYGYTF. The full variable domain, rest sourced from reference TRBV7-8 and TRBJ1-2, is GAGVSQSPRYKVAKRGQDVALRCDPISGHVSLFWYQQALGQGPEFLTYFQNEAQLDKSGLPSDRFFAERPEGSVSTLKIQRTQQEDSAVYLCASTTSGGYGYTFGSGTRLTVV.

This chain connects TRBV28 to TRBJ2-1, with 9 bases identical to TRBD2. CDR3 length equals 16 residues. Trimming cost V 11 bases and J 7 bases; bases outside gene matches: 18. Germline assignment: CDR1 MDHEN and CDR2 SYDVKM. CDR3: CASAPASGEGLNEQFF. The CDR3, as DNA: TGTGCCTCAGCACCGGCTAGCGGGGAGGGGTTGAATGAGCAGTTCTTC.

V usage is TRBV7-9 and J usage is TRBJ2-1; D not resolved. The CDR3 has 11 residues. The V end lost 3 bases, the J end lost 6 bases, and 3 bases lay between the germline ends. The germline gives CDR1 SEHNR, CDR2 FQNEAQ (reference sequence). The CDR3 loop is CASSFGNEQFF. The CDR3 region has the DNA TGTGCCAGCAGCTTCGGCAATGAGCAGTTCTTC.

The chain recombines TRBV5-6 with TRBJ2-1, with no clear D. Germline V gene data show CDR1 as SGHDT and CDR2 as YYEEEE. There are 12 residues in the CDR3. V was trimmed by 0 bases and J by 10 bases, leaving 8 bases between them. As DNA, the CDR3 is TGTGCCAGCAGCTTGGTCCGCAGGGAGCAGTTCTTC. Its translation is CASSLVRREQFF.

This clone has a single count. The V and J genes are TRBV4-2 and TRBJ1-2; 8 bases agree with TRBD1. There are 16 residues in the CDR3. The V gene end was trimmed by 1 base and the J gene end by 4 bases; junction bases not matched to a gene: 8. CDR1 LGHNA and CDR2 YNFKEQ come from the germline V gene. CDR3 DNA: TGTGCCAGCAGCCAAGCCACAGGGGGGTTGGGCTATGGCTACACCTTC. Residues: CASSQATGGLGYGYTF.

In DNA form, the CDR3 reads TGTGCCAGCAGTGTTAGACAGACGACGAATCAGCCCCAGCATTTT. Protein sequence: CASSVRQTTNQPQHF. The chain is built from TRBV6-1 and TRBJ1-5, with a possible D match to TRBD1 (5 bases). V was clipped by 4 bases and J by 4 bases, with 14 bases between them. The germline V gene encodes CDR1 MNHNS and CDR2 SASEGT. The CDR3 spans 15 residues.

The chain is built from TRBV30 and TRBJ1-5; D is perhaps TRBD1 (5 bases). Trimming left V 1 base short and J 3 bases short, with 10 bases between. The germline CDR1 and CDR2 sequences are GTSNPN and SVGIG (reference sequence). The CDR3 has 14 residues. Here the CDR3 DNA reads TGTGCCTGGAGTGAGTTGGACAACAATCAGCCCCAGCATTTT. As protein: CAWSELDNNQPQHF.

The chain is built from TRBV5-1 and TRBJ2-7; TRBD1 matches 7 bases. Trimming removed 0 bases from V and 0 bases from J; junction bases left unmatched: 3. This CDR3 has 15 residues. Germline values: CDR1 SGHRS, CDR2 YFSETQ. CDR3 in amino acids: CASSLAAGGSYEQYF. Here the CDR3 DNA reads TGCGCCAGCAGCTTGGCCGCAGGGGGCTCCTACGAGCAGTACTTC.

This sequence joins TRBV28 and TRBJ2-7; 8 nucleotides match TRBD1. The CDR3 is made up of 14 amino acids. The trim removed 7 bases at V and 2 bases at J, leaving 7 bases unmatched. Germline V gives CDR1 MDHEN, CDR2 SYDVKM. In DNA form, the CDR3 reads TGTGCCAGCACCTTCGGACAGGGACCCTACGAGCAGTACTTC. Amino acid sequence: CASTFGQGPYEQYF.

The chain combines TRBV5-6 with TRBJ2-7; perhaps TRBD1 as D (6 bases). V lost 1 base to trimming and J lost 7 bases, with 21 bases between them. This CDR3 spans 16 amino acids. Germline CDR1 and CDR2: SGHDT and YYEEEE. In DNA, the CDR3 is TGTGCCAGCAGCTTGCCAGGGTCCCCGAGGGGGACGGAGCAGTACTTC. Its protein is CASSLPGSPRGTEQYF. The full variable domain, in which reference TRBV5-6 and TRBJ2-7 provide the parts outside the CDR3, is DAGVTQSPTHLIKTRGQQVTLRCSPKSGHDTVSWYQQALGQGPQFIFQYYEEEERQRGNFPDRFSGHQFPNYSSELNVNALLLGDSALYLCASSLPGSPRGTEQYFGPGTRLTVT.

This chain links TRBV5-1 with TRBJ1-5; D is possibly TRBD1 (6 bases). The germline V gene encodes CDR1 SGHRS and CDR2 YFSETQ. The CDR3 length is 15 residues. Trimming stripped 0 bases from V and 6 bases from J, with 13 bases between. The CDR3 loop reads CASSLVPGGGQPQHF. The CDR3 nucleotides read TGCGCCAGCAGCTTGGTGCCTGGGGGCGGTCAGCCCCAGCATTTT.

This clone was seen a handful of times. The chain joins TRBV7-3 to TRBJ2-3, with TRBD1 as a possible D gene (5 bases). This CDR3 comprises 14 residues. Trimming took off 5 bases at V and 7 bases at J, with 16 bases between the two ends. CDR1 SGHTA and CDR2 FQGTGA come from the germline V gene. CDR3 amino acids: CASSATPTAYTQYF. CDR3 nucleotide sequence: TGTGCCAGCAGCGCTACCCCGACAGCTTATACGCAGTATTTT.

This rearrangement joins TRBV28 to TRBJ1-2; TRBD1 might be the D (6 bases). The CDR3 loop spans 13 amino acids. Germline V gene lookup returns CDR1 MDHEN and CDR2 SYDVKM. The germline V and J ends were trimmed by 6 bases and 8 bases, with 16 bases remaining between them. The CDR3 nucleotides read TGTGCCAGCAGCGCTACAGACAGGTACGGCTACACCTTC. Protein: CASSATDRYGYTF.

The V and J genes are TRBV29-1 and TRBJ2-5, with 7 bases that match TRBD1. The CDR3 covers 13 residues. V dropped 6 bases and J dropped 5; count of bases not matched to a gene: 9. Germline CDR1 reads SQVTM; CDR2 reads ANQGSEA. CDR3 in amino acids: CSVATGPGETQYF. Here the CDR3 DNA reads TGCAGCGTCGCGACAGGGCCGGGGGAGACCCAGTACTTC.

The CDR3 loop reads CASSFTVDYGYTF. The CDR3 region has the DNA TGTGCCAGCAGTTTTACGGTCGACTATGGCTACACCTTC. The rearrangement links TRBV28 to TRBJ1-2, with D uncertain. This CDR3 is 13 amino acids long. Germline-derived CDR1 and CDR2 are MDHEN and SYDVKM. Trimming pared 3 bases from V and 3 bases from J, leaving 8 bases between.

The table lists this clone with a count of one. This chain joins TRBV7-9 and TRBJ2-3; D remains ambiguous. The CDR3 is 14 amino acids. Germline V lookup: CDR1 SEHNR, CDR2 FQNEAQ (reference sequence). With 5 bases removed from V and 0 bases from J, the gap between germline ends came to 9 bases. The CDR3 DNA sequence: TGTGCCAGCAGCCCACTGACTAGCACAGATACGCAGTATTTT. This encodes CASSPLTSTDTQYF. Supplemented by reference TRBV7-9 and TRBJ2-3, the full variable domain reads DTGVSQNPRHKITKRGQNVTFRCDPISEHNRLYWYRQTLGQGPEFLTYFQNEAQLEKSRLLSDRFSAERPKGSFSTLEIQRTEQGDSAMYLCASSPLTSTDTQYFGPGTRLTVL.

This clone was seen a handful of times. The rearrangement joins TRBV19 to TRBJ1-1, with 8 bases that match TRBD1. Trimming cost V 6 bases and J 4 bases; bases outside gene matches: 7. The CDR3 is made up of 14 amino acids. CDR1 is LNHDA and CDR2 is SQIVND in the germline V gene (reference sequence). CDR3 region: CASRQTGVSTEAFF. CDR3 bases: TGTGCCAGTAGGCAGACAGGGGTCTCCACTGAAGCTTTCTTT.

The chain uses TRBV5-1 and TRBJ1-3, with a possible D match to TRBD1 (5 bases). V lost 4 bases, J lost 0 bases, and 14 bases lay in between. CDR1 and CDR2 from the germline V gene are SGHRS and YFSETQ. This CDR3 is 16 amino acids long. CDR3 coding DNA: TGCGCCAGCAGCCGTGGGACTCCCAGCTCTGGAAACACCATATATTTT. Protein sequence: CASSRGTPSSGNTIYF.

Of note for this clone: Other DNA sequences in the same sample also yield this CDR3. The V gene is TRBV5-1, the J gene TRBJ2-1, with 12 bases that match TRBD2. Germline V CDR1 and CDR2: SGHRS, YFSETQ. This CDR3 is built from 16 residues. V gave up 0 bases and J gave up 2 bases; unmatched junction bases: 0. In nucleotides, the CDR3 is TGCGCCAGCAGCTTGGGGACTAGCGGGACCTACAATGAGCAGTTCTTC. It specifies CASSLGTSGTYNEQFF.